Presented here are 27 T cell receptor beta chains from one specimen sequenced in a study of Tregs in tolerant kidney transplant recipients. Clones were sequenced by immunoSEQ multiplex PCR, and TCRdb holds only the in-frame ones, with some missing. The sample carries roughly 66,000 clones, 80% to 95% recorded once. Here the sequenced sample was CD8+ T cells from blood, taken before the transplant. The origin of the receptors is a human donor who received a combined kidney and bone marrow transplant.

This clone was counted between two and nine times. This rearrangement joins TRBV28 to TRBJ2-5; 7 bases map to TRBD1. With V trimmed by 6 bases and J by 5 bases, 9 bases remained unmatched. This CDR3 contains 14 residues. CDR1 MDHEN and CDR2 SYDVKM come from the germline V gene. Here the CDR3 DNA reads TGTGCCAGCAGCTCCGAGGGGGCATGGGAGACCCAGTACTTC. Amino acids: CASSSEGAWETQYF. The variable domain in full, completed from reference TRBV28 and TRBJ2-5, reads DVKVTQSSRYLVKRTGEKVFLECVQDMDHENMFWYRQDPGLGLRLIYFSYDVKMKEKGDIPEGYSVSREKKERFSLILESASTNQTSMYLCASSSEGAWETQYFGPGTRLLVL.

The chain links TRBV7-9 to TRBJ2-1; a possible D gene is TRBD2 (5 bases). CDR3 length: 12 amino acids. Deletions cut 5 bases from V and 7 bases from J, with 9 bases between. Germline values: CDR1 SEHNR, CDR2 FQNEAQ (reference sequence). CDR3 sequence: CASSRGGNEQFF. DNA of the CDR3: TGTGCCAGCAGCCGGGGTGGAAATGAGCAGTTCTTC.

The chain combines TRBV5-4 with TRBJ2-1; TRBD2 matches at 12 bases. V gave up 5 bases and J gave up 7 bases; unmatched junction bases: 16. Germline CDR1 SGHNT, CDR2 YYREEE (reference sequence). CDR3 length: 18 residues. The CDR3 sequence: CASSSVFLTSGSWNEQFF. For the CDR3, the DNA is TGTGCCAGCAGTTCCGTCTTTTTGACTAGCGGGAGTTGGAATGAGCAGTTCTTC.

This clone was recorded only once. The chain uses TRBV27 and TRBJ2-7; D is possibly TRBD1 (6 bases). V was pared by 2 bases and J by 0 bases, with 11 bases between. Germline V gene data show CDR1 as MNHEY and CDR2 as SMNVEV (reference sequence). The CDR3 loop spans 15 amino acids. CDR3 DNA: TGTGCCAGCAGTTTAGTAACAGGGACCTCCTACGAGCAGTACTTC. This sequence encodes CASSLVTGTSYEQYF.

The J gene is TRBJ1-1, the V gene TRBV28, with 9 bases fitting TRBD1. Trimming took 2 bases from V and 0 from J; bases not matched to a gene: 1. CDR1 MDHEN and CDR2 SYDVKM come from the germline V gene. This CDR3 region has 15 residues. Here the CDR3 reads CASSLDRGMNTEAFF. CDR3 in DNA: TGTGCCAGCAGTTTAGACAGGGGGATGAACACTGAAGCTTTCTTT.

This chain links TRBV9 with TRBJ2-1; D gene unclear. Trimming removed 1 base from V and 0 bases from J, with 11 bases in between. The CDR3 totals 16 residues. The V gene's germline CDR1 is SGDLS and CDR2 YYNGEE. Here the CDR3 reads CASSVRTPSSYNEQFF. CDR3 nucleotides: TGTGCCAGCAGCGTAAGAACTCCGAGCTCCTACAATGAGCAGTTCTTC.

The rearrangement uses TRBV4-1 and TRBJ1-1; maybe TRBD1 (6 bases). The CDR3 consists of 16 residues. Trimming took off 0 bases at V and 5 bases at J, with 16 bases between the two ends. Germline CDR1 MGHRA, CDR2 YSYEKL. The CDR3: CASSQEAGGQITEAFF. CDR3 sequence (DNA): TGCGCCAGCAGCCAAGAGGCGGGGGGGCAAATTACTGAAGCTTTCTTT.

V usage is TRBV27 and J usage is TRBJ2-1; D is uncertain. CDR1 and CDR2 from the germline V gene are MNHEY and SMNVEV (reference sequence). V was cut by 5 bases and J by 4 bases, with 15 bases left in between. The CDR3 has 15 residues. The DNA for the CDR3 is TGTGCCAGCAGTCCGGGTGTTGCGGTTTACAATGAGCAGTTCTTC. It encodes CASSPGVAVYNEQFF.

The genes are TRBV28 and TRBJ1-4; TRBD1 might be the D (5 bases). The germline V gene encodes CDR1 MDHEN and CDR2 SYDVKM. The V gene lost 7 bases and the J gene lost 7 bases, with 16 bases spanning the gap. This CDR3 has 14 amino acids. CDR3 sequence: CASNIGRAAEKLFF. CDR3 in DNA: TGTGCCAGCAACATCGGCAGGGCGGCTGAAAAACTGTTTTTT.

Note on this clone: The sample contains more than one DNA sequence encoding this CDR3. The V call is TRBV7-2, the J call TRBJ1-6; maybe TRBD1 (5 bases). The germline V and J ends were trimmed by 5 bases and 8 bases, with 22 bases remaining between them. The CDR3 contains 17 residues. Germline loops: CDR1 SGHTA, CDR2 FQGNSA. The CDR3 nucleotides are TGTGCCAGCAGCCTAACCGGGGGGATCTACGGTGATTCACCCCTCCACTTT. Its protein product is CASSLTGGIYGDSPLHF.

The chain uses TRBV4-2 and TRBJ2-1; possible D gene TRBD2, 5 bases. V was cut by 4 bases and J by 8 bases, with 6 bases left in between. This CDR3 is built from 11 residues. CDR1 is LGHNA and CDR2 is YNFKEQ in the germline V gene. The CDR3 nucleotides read TGTGCCAGCAGCCGCGGGCATGAGCAGTTCTTC. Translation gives CASSRGHEQFF.

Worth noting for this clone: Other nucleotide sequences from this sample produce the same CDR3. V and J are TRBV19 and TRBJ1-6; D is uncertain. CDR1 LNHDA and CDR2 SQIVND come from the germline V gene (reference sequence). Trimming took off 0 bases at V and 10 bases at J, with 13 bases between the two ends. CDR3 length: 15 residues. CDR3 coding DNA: TGTGCCAGTAGTATAGAGGAGGGATGGAACTCACCCCTCCACTTT. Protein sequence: CASSIEEGWNSPLHF.

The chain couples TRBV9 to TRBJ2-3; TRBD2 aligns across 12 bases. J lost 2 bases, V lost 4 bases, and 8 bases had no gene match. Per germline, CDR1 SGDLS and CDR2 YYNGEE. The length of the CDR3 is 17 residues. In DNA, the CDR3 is TGTGCCAGCAGCTTAACCCGACTAGCGGGGGTCACAGATACGCAGTATTTT. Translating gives CASSLTRLAGVTDTQYF.

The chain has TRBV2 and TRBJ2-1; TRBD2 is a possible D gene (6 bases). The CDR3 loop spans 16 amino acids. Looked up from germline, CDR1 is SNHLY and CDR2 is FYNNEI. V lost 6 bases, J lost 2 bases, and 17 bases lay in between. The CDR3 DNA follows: TGTGCCAGCAGATTCTCCCGGGAGCCCCCCTACAATGAGCAGTTCTTC. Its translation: CASRFSREPPYNEQFF.

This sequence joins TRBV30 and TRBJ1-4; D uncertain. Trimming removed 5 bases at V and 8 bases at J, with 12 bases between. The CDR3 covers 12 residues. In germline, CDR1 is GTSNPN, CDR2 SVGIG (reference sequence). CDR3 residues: CAWEGFEEKLFF. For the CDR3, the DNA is TGTGCCTGGGAGGGTTTTGAAGAAAAACTGTTTTTT.

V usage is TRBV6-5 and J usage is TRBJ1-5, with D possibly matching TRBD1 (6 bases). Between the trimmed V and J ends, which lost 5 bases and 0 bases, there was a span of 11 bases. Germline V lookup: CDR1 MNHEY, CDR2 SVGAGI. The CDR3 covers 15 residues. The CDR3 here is CASSPQGSSNQPQHF. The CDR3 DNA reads TGTGCCAGCAGTCCACAGGGTTCTAGCAATCAGCCCCAGCATTTT.

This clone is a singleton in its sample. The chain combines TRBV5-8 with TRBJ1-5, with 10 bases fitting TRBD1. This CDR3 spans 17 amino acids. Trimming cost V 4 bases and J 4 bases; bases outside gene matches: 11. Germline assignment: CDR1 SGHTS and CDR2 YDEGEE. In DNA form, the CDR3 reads TGTGCCAGCAGCGCCGGGGACAGGGGTATATGGAATCAGCCCCAGCATTTT. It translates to CASSAGDRGIWNQPQHF. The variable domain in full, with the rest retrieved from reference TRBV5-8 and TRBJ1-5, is EAGVTQSPTHLIKTRGQQATLRCSPISGHTSVYWYQQALGLGLQFLLWYDEGEERNRGNFPPRFSGRQFPNYSSELNVNALELEDSALYLCASSAGDRGIWNQPQHFGDGTRLSIL.

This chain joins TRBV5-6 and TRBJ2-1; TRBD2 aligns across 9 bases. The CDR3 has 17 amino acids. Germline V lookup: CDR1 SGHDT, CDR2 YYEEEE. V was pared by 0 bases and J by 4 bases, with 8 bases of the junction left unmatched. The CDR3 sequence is CASSLGSSGVNYNEQFF. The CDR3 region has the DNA TGTGCCAGCAGCTTGGGTTCTAGCGGGGTAAATTACAATGAGCAGTTCTTC.

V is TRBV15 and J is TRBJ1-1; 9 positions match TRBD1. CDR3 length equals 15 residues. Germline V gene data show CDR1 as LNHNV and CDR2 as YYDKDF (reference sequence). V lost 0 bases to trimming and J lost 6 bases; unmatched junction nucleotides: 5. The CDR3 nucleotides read TGTGCCACCAGCAGAGATGTGGACAGGGGCTCTGAAGCTTTCTTT. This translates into CATSRDVDRGSEAFF. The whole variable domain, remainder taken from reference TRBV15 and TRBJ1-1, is DAMVIQNPRYQVTQFGKPVTLSCSQTLNHNVMYWYQQKSSQAPKLLFHYYDKDFNNEADTPDNFQSRRPNTSFCFLDIRSPGLGDTAMYLCATSRDVDRGSEAFFGQGTRLTVV.

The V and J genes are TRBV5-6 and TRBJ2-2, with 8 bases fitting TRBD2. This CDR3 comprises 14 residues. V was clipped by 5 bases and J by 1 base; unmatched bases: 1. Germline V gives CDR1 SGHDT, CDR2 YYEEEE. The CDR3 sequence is CASSTSGNTGELFF. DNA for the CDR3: TGTGCCAGCAGTACTAGCGGGAACACCGGGGAGCTGTTTTTT.

CDR3 amino acids: CASSQATRTPNYGYTF. CDR3 nucleotides: TGCGCCAGCAGCCAGGCTACAAGGACACCTAACTATGGCTACACCTTC. The chain joins TRBV4-3 to TRBJ1-2; the D gene is possibly TRBD1 (5 bases). Germline CDR1 reads LGHNA; CDR2 reads YSLEER. V lost 3 bases and J lost 0, with 14 bases in between. This CDR3 spans 16 amino acids.

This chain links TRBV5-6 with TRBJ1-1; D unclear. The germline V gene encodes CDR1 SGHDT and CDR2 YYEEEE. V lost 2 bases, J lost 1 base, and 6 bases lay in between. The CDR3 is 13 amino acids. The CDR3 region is CASSLGENTEAFF. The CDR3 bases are TGTGCCAGCAGCTTAGGAGAGAACACTGAAGCTTTCTTT. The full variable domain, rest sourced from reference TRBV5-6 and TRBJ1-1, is DAGVTQSPTHLIKTRGQQVTLRCSPKSGHDTVSWYQQALGQGPQFIFQYYEEEERQRGNFPDRFSGHQFPNYSSELNVNALLLGDSALYLCASSLGENTEAFFGQGTRLTVV.

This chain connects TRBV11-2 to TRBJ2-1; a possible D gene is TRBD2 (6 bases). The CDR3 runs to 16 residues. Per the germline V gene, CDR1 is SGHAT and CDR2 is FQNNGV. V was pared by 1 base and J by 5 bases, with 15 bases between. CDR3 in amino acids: CASSLGLWDLNNEQFF. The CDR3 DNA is TGTGCCAGCAGCTTAGGTCTTTGGGACTTAAACAATGAGCAGTTCTTC. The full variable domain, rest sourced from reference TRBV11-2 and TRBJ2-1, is EAGVAQSPRYKIIEKRQSVAFWCNPISGHATLYWYQQILGQGPKLLIQFQNNGVVDDSQLPKDRFSAERLKGVDSTLKIQPAKLEDSAVYLCASSLGLWDLNNEQFFGPGTRLTVL.

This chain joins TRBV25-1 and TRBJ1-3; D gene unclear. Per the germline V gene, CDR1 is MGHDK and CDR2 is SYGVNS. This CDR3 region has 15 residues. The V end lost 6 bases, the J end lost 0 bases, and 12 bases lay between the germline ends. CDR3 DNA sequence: TGTGCCAGCAGCTTGGACGGGAACTCTGGAAACACCATATATTTT. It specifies CASSLDGNSGNTIYF.

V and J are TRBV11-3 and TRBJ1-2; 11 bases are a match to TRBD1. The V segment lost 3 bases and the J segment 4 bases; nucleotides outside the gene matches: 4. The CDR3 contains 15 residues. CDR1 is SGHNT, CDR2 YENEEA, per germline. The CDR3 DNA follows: TGTGCCAGCAGCTTGGGACAGGGGGTGGTCTATGGCTACACCTTC. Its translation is CASSLGQGVVYGYTF.

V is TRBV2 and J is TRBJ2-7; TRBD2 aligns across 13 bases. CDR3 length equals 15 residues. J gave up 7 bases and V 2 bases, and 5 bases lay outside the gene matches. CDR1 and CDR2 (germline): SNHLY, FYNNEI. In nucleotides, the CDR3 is TGTGCCAGCAGTGAAACTAGCGGGAGGGCCCGGGAGCAGTACTTC. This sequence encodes CASSETSGRAREQYF.

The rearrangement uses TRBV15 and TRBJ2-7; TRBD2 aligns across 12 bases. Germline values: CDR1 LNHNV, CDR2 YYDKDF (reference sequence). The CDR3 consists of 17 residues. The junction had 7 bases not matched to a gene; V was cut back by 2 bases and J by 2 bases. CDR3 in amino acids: CATSRPPTSGSPYEQYF. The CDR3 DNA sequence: TGTGCCACCAGCAGACCCCCGACTAGCGGGAGTCCCTACGAGCAGTACTTC.